This paragraph covers one T cell receptor beta chain sequence. Its specificity is not known. Primed by a sample-barcoded 5' primer and a J-beta primer mix, a second PCR proceeded for about 7 to 12 cycles. TCRdb independently ran MiXCR on the 5' RACE reads; one entry per CDR3 protein. The sample consists of over a million distinct CDR3 sequences, around 40% of them appearing once. Germline V CDR1 and CDR2: MNHEY, SVGEGT. The CDR3 covers 14 residues. Between the trimmed V and J ends, which lost 9 bases and 5 bases, there was a span of 17 bases. The data originate from a study of blood T cells in healthy people across ages. Study-wide context: For every two T cells, template switching captured about one barcoded beta molecule.

General study findings and limits: Per million T cells, TCR beta diversity dropped about linearly as age rose.

Material for sequencing was blood. The TCR comes from a woman in her late teens or twenties in good health. This chain links TRBV6-2 or TRBV6-3 with TRBJ2-1, with a tentative D call TRBD2 (5 bases). The CDR3 loop reads CASNGIGGNNEQFF. In DNA form, the CDR3 reads TGTGCCAGTAACGGGATTGGTGGAAACAATGAGCAGTTCTTC.